This TCR beta chain was profiled in a study of regulatory T cells in long-lasting Graves disease. Study conclusions and caveats: Persistent disease favored TRBV28, TRBJ1-2 and TRBJ2-5.

Specified time point: newly diagnosed GD, antithyroid drugs for less than 3 months. RNA extracted from PBMCs served as the sequencing template. This clonotype was counted at least ten times. Its antigen remains unidentified. One end of the junction fails to match germline, which may point to a read error. The authors built TCR beta libraries using iRepertoire HTBI primers and Arm-PCR of CDR3 regions. MiXCR, run by TCRdb on the multiplex PCR reads, gives a single entry per CDR3 protein. This sample has around 480,000 distinct CDR3 sequences, with about a sixth found just once. The CDR3 contains 14 residues. These same records also appear under a second study, on T cells in Graves' hyperthyroidism and ophthalmopathy. Turning to that study: The HTBI primer set drove a first-round RT-PCR of the TCR CDR3. Before onset, ophthalmopathy was predicted by the model a median around 6.2 months earlier.

The sample in question was peripheral blood mononuclear cells (PBMCs), obtained at new diagnosis, from a patient treated with antithyroid drugs. This receptor was obtained from a middle-aged man with Graves disease. The V gene is TRBV12-3 or TRBV12-4, the J gene TRBJ2-7, with 7 bases that match TRBD1. The CDR3 bases are TGTGCCAGCAGCTTAGTACAGGGGTCCTACGAGCAGTACTTC. Its protein product is CASSLVQGSYEQYF.